This TCR beta chain was sequenced in a study of response to subunit inactivated influenza vaccine. Study-level results: The authors offered the suggestion that each seasonal influenza vaccination recruits few new T cells.

Details on this clonotype: Its antigen is currently unknown.

This CDR3 comprises 12 residues. Trimming shortened V by 1 base and J by 8 bases, and 6 bases separated the two germline ends. Germline V gene lookup returns CDR1 SGHTA and CDR2 FQGNSA. MiXCR, applied by TCRdb to the RT-PCR reads, yields one record per CDR3 protein. The sample comprises about 780,000 distinct CDR3 sequences, about 18% of which are singletons, and approximately 11% rests with the top ten. This sequence joins TRBV7-2 and TRBJ2-1; D is undetermined. The sequence was collected from a man over 45 who received an inactivated influenza vaccine. The sample in question was PBMCs from blood, obtained about 5 days after vaccination. The CDR3 spells CASSLDGYEQFF. CDR3 coding DNA: TGTGCCAGCAGCTTAGATGGGTATGAGCAGTTCTTC.